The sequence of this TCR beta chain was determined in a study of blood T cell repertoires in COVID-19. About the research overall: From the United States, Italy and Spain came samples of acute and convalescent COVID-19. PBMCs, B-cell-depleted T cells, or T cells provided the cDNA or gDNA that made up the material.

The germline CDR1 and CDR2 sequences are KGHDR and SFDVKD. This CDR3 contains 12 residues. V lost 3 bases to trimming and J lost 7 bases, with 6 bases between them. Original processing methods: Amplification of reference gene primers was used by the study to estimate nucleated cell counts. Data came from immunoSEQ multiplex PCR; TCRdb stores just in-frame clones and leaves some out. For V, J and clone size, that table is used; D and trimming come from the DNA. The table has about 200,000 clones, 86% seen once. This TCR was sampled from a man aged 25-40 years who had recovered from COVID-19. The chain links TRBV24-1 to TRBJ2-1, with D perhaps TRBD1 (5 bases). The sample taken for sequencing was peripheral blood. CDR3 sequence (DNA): TGTGCCACCAGTGATAAGGGGAATGAGCAGTTCTTC. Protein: CATSDKGNEQFF.